Listed below are T cell receptor beta chains from one sample, sequenced in a study of tumor-infiltrating lymphocytes in primary liver carcinoma. One entry per CDR3 protein, called by TCRdb with MiXCR from the multiplex PCR reads. Here the sample spans about 320,000 distinct CDR3 sequences, around three fifths being singletons. The sequencing sample was made of peripheral blood. These receptors all come from a woman in her thirties with primary liver carcinoma and hepatitis B virus infection. The CDR3 runs from the conserved cysteine through the conserved F or W. Fields, in order: V gene, D gene, J gene, clone size, CDR3 DNA, CDR3 protein. The D gene is left open where the match is weak. Clone size is stated in some rows and not others, as once, few, many or a class when expanded.

>TRBV10-3|TRBD1|TRBJ1-5|few
TGTGCCATCAGGGGGACAGGGGACGGCAGTCAGCCCCAGCATTTT
CAIRGTGDGSQPQHF
>TRBV11-2|.|TRBJ2-2|few
TGTGCCAGCAGCTCGCGGGGGCGGGAGTTTACCGGGGAGCTGTTTTTT
CASSSRGREFTGELFF
>TRBV19|.|TRBJ2-1|.
TGTGCCAGTAGTTTCGGACGGTCGCCTATTGAGCAGTTCTTC
CASSFGRSPIEQFF
>TRBV28|TRBD1|TRBJ2-4|.
TGTGCCAGCAGTCCCTCGACAGGGACAAACATTCAGTACTTC
CASSPSTGTNIQYF
>TRBV4-3|.|TRBJ2-2|.
TGCGCAAGCAGCCAAGGGAGAATGGGAGGTCCCGGGGAGCTGTTTTTT
CASSQGRMGGPGELFF
>TRBV10-2|.|TRBJ2-2|.
TGCGCCAGCAGTGCGAGGACAGGGACGGCGGGAGGGAGCACCGGGGAGCTGTTTTTT
CASSARTGTAGGSTGELFF
>TRBV5-6|.|TRBJ1-1|.
TGTGCCAGCAGCTTGGGGGTACTTCTGAACACTGAAGCTTTCTTT
CASSLGVLLNTEAFF
>TRBV6-1|.|TRBJ2-3|many
TGTGCCAGCAGTCCCGGACTAGGGGGCTCGTATACGCAGTATTTT
CASSPGLGGSYTQYF
>TRBV11-2|.|TRBJ1-1|once
TGTGCCAGCAGTTTAGATATGTTGGCAGGGAGGCGCACTGAAGATTTCTTT
CASSLDMLAGRRTEDFF
>TRBV6-2/TRBV6-3|.|TRBJ1-5|.
TGTGCCAGCAGGATTCAGGGACCCAATCAGCCCCAGCATTTT
CASRIQGPNQPQHF
>TRBV29-1|.|TRBJ2-1|.
TGCAGCGTTTGTCAGTCAGGGGCCTACGATGAGCAGTTCTTC
CSVCQSGAYDEQFF
>TRBV4-3|.|TRBJ2-3|many
TGCGCCAGCAGCCAAGATCGGGGAACAGATACGCAGTATTTT
CASSQDRGTDTQYF
>TRBV11-3|.|TRBJ1-6|.
TGTGCCAGCAGCTTAATTGCTGATTCACCCCTCCACTTT
CASSLIADSPLHF
>TRBV10-2|TRBD2|TRBJ2-5|many
TGCGCCAGCAGTGTCCGGGCGGGAGGGCCTCAGACCCAGTACTTC
CASSVRAGGPQTQYF
>TRBV2|TRBD1|TRBJ1-1|.
TGTGCCACCGAACAGGGGGGGAACACTGAAGCTTTTTTT
CATEQGGNTEAFF
>TRBV12-3/TRBV12-4|TRBD2|TRBJ2-5|few
TGTGCCAGCAGTTGCCAGACTAGCGGGAGTGGTGGAGAGACCCAGTACTTC
CASSCQTSGSGGETQYF
>TRBV12-3/TRBV12-4|.|TRBJ1-2|many
TGTGCCAGCAGTTTTGGGGGGCGGGGGCGCGGTTCCTCCTATGGCTACACCTTC
CASSFGGRGRGSSYGYTF
>TRBV4-2|TRBD2|TRBJ2-1|.
TGTGCCTGCAGCCAAGCAACTAGCGGGAGTTTTGGTGAGCAGTTCTTC
CACSQATSGSFGEQFF
>TRBV11-1|.|TRBJ1-1|.
TGTGCCAGTAGCTTAGGGCAGGGCAACACTGAAACTTTCTTC
CASSLGQGNTETFF
>TRBV28|.|TRBJ1-6|.
TGTGCCAGCAACGGACAGCCTGAAGGAGCCCTCCACTTT
CASNGQPEGALHF
>TRBV28|.|TRBJ1-1|.
TGTGCCAGCAGAAAAATTGAAGGGGTGAACACTGAAGCTTTCTTT
CASRKIEGVNTEAFF
>TRBV11-2|TRBD2|TRBJ2-5|.
TGTGCCAGCATCTTAGGTGGGACTAGCGGGAGTTGGGAAGAGACCCAGTACTTC
CASILGGTSGSWEETQYF
>TRBV2|TRBD1|TRBJ1-1|few
TGTGCCAGCAGTGGCCGGGACAGGGGTTTAACTGAAGCTTTCTTT
CASSGRDRGLTEAFF
>TRBV11-2|.|TRBJ2-7|.
TGTGCCAGCAGCCCGCCTACAGGGATCCACGAGCAGCGCTTC
CASSPPTGIHEQRF
>TRBV12-3/TRBV12-4|.|TRBJ2-1|.
TGTGCCAGCAGTTTTCCTAGCTGGTATAACAATGAGCAGTTCTTC
CASSFPSWYNNEQFF
>TRBV12-3/TRBV12-4|.|TRBJ1-4|few
TGTGCCAGCAGTTTAACCCACTCTCGGCTGTTTTTT
CASSLTHSRLFF
>TRBV4-3|.|TRBJ2-3|large
TGCGCCAGCAGCCAGTCGGTCTGGCTGGGTGATCCCGATGATACGCAGTATTTT
CASSQSVWLGDPDDTQYF
>TRBV11-2|.|TRBJ1-2|.
TGTGCCATCAGCAACAGTACTAACTATGGCTACACCTTC
CAISNSTNYGYTF
>TRBV29-1|.|TRBJ2-7|few
TGCAGCGTTGTTCCTGCGAGCTCCTACGAGCAGTACTTC
CSVVPASSYEQYF
>TRBV12-3/TRBV12-4|TRBD2|TRBJ2-5|few
TGTGCCAGCAGTTTTCTAGCGGGAGGGGGCGAGACCCAGTACTTC
CASSFLAGGGETQYF
>TRBV6-5|.|TRBJ2-2|.
TGTGCCAGCAGTTACGCTAGACAGGGAGGGGGATGGCTGTTTTTT
CASSYARQGGGWLFF
>TRBV12-3/TRBV12-4|.|TRBJ1-5|many
TGTGCCAGCAGTATCGACTTGACGGATTTCAATCAGCCCCAGCATTTT
CASSIDLTDFNQPQHF
>TRBV7-2|.|TRBJ2-1|.
TGTGCCAGCAGCTCGCCGAGCTACGGGGAGCAGTTCTTC
CASSSPSYGEQFF
>TRBV14|.|TRBJ2-3|.
TGTGCCAGCAGCAACAACGGGGCAGATACGCAGTATTTT
CASSNNGADTQYF
>TRBV6-4|TRBD2|TRBJ2-3|many
TGTGCCAGCAGTGAAGAGGCGGGCGGGGGAGATACGCAGTATTTT
CASSEEAGGGDTQYF
>TRBV6-5|TRBD1|TRBJ2-7|.
TGTGCCAGCTGTTCTTCGACAGGGAGCTACGAGCAGTACTTC
CASCSSTGSYEQYF
>TRBV6-2/TRBV6-3|.|TRBJ1-1|many
TGTGCCAGCATCTCGACAGGCTCTAACACTGAAGCTTTCTTT
CASISTGSNTEAFF
>TRBV7-9|.|TRBJ1-1|.
TGTGCCAGCAGCTCAGAGACAGGAAACACTGAAGCTTTCTTT
CASSSETGNTEAFF
>TRBV12-3/TRBV12-4|TRBD1|TRBJ2-7|.
TGTGCCAGCAGCTCGAGAGCTGGGACAGGGGGCACTTTCTGCGAGCAGTACTTC
CASSSRAGTGGTFCEQYF
>TRBV4-3|.|TRBJ1-1|.
TGCGCCAGCAGCCAAGGGGAAGCCGGTGAAGCTTTCTTT
CASSQGEAGEAFF
>TRBV25-1|TRBD1|TRBJ1-3|.
TGTGCCAGCGGAGTGACAGGGTCCTCTGGAAACACCATATATTTT
CASGVTGSSGNTIYF
>TRBV30|.|TRBJ2-1|.
TGTGCCTGGAGGGCTATTGGGGGGGAGCAGTTCTTC
CAWRAIGGEQFF
>TRBV7-9|TRBD2|TRBJ2-3|.
TGTGCCAGCAGCTTTACTAGCGAGAGAACAGATACGCAGTATTTT
CASSFTSERTDTQYF
>TRBV28|.|TRBJ1-3|.
TGTGCCAGCAGTTTCCGGGGCACCGGAAACACCATATATTTT
CASSFRGTGNTIYF